This TCR beta chain was sequenced during a study of CD8 T cells in ankylosing spondylitis (dated by TCRdb to the late 2010s). As for the study more broadly: T cell receptor beta repertoires were profiled in healthy donors and ankylosing spondylitis patients so that disease-linked TCR variants could be found. The whole study cohort included over a hundred healthy donors and 25 or so ankylosing spondylitis patients. Peripheral blood was sampled, and synovial fluid was also collected from ankylosing spondylitis patients. Broader findings and caveats from the paper: Significant enrichment of the disease-linked clones was reported in matched synovial fluid samples from ankylosing spondylitis patients. Some motif variants had previously been reported in the synovial fluid and blood of reactive arthritis patients, which suggests shared mechanisms of disease initiation. A TCR beta motif made up of seven or eight highly homologous amino acid variants appeared to be characteristic of blood from ankylosing spondylitis patients. In peripheral blood, the disease-linked clones were found at relatively low frequencies and had a CD8+ phenotype.

As concerns this clonotype: The clone's antigen remains unknown. Per-base qualities were not stored, and no clone one base away is much larger.

The data were produced on an Illumina HiSeq 2500. Quantitative 5'-RACE with molecular barcodes was used to prepare TCR beta libraries. The paper's data handling went like this. A new computational method, built on a probabilistic model of VDJ rearrangement, was used to identify disease-linked TCR variants. Using fastp at Q25 and MiXCR, TCRdb reprocessed the public reads and kept productive beta chains. Rows with one shared CDR3 protein collapse into an entry with the most common genes and DNA. These V and J calls are TCRdb output, not the study's own analysis. In this sample the table shows approximately 400,000 distinct CDR3 sequences, approximately 26% of which occur a single time. The ten largest clones take up about 1% of the sample. Including cysteine and phenylalanine, the CDR3 has 11 amino acids. The read is trimmed to its CDR3 DNA, 33 bases read in frame from base 1. V is pared back by 4 bases and J by 11 bases, with 11 bases lying between the germline termini. Looking up the germline V gene (reference sequence) yields CDR1 LGHDT and CDR2 YNNKEL.

This clonotype originated in a male donor with ankylosing spondylitis. The rearranged segments are TRBV3-1 and TRBJ1-1, with the D segment identity uncertain. The sample was blood, either unsorted or a sorted T cell fraction (not recorded which). The CDR3 protein sequence reads: CASSLHSRAFF. Read as DNA, the sequence is TGTGCCAGCAGCCTTCACAGCCGGGCTTTCTTT.